This TCR beta chain was identified in a study of blood T cells in healthy people across ages. Study as a whole: Template switching picked up about one barcoded beta molecule for each two T cells.

A remark on this clonotype: The target antigen is unknown.

Notes on the study in general: Versus aged donors, long-lived donors had higher diversity and more naive CD4+ cells. TCR beta diversity per million T cells fell roughly linearly with age.

Germline-derived CDR1 and CDR2 are MNHEY and SVGEGT. The CDR3 is made up of 14 amino acids. The V segment lost 4 bases and the J segment 7 bases; nucleotides outside the gene matches: 7. Alongside a J-beta primer mix, a sample-barcoded 5' primer served in a second PCR lasting about 7 to 11 cycles. Using its own MiXCR run on the 5' RACE reads, TCRdb lists one record per CDR3 protein. The data contain about 680,000 distinct CDR3 sequences, approximately 49% of them singletons. Specimen: blood. The gene calls are TRBV6-2 or TRBV6-3 and TRBJ2-1, with 7 bases aligning to TRBD2. The sequence came from a woman aged 60 to 75 in good health. In DNA form, the CDR3 reads TGTGCCAGCAGTTCTGGGGGAGGGAAGAATGAGCAGTTCTTC. It yields the protein CASSSGGGKNEQFF.